The 9 T cell receptor beta chains below were found in one sample sequenced in a study of shared clonotypes between healthy human individuals. TCRdb's table, derived via immunoSEQ multiplex PCR, lists solely in-frame clones and lacks some. The sample lists around 2.5 million clones, roughly 93% occurring once. What was sequenced was naive CD4+ T cells from PBMCs. As for subset: CD45RA+ positively selected. The origin of the receptors is a man aged 18 to 29 in good health. Some clones in this sample may be carry-over from other donors' samples.

This chain connects TRBV18 to TRBJ1-5; 10 bases are a match to TRBD1. The CDR3 length is 18 residues. Germline values: CDR1 KGHSH, CDR2 LQKENI. The J segment lost 1 base and the V segment lost 3 bases, leaving 9 bases of the junction unmatched. The CDR3 is CASSPTRGQGTSNQPQHF. The CDR3, as DNA: TGTGCCAGCTCACCTACCAGGGGACAGGGGACGAGCAATCAGCCCCAGCATTTT.

This chain joins TRBV11-2 and TRBJ1-3; no clear D gene. V lost 2 bases, J lost 0 bases, and 14 bases lay in between. The CDR3 extends over 17 amino acids. The germline CDR1 and CDR2 sequences are SGHAT and FQNNGV. The CDR3 nucleotides are TGTGCCAGCAGCTTAATCAGAGGCCTCTCCTCTGGAAACACCATATATTTT. This codes for CASSLIRGLSSGNTIYF.

The chain joins TRBV5-1 to TRBJ2-3; possible D gene TRBD2, 5 bases. The CDR3 sequence is 15 residues long. Germline V CDR1 and CDR2: SGHRS, YFSETQ. Trimming took off 4 bases at V and 4 bases at J, with 16 bases between the two ends. The CDR3: CASSPDEGSADTQYF. The CDR3 DNA is TGCGCCAGCAGCCCGGACGAGGGCAGCGCAGATACGCAGTATTTT.

The J gene is TRBJ2-4, the V gene TRBV6-1, with 7 bases fitting TRBD2. Germline CDR1 reads MNHNS; CDR2 reads SASEGT. V lost 3 bases to trimming and J lost 14 bases; unmatched junction nucleotides: 10. The CDR3 loop spans 13 amino acids. The CDR3 loop is CASSEASGNWEYF. Here the CDR3 DNA reads TGTGCCAGCAGTGAGGCTAGCGGTAATTGGGAGTACTTC.

The V gene is TRBV28, the J gene TRBJ1-4; 7 nucleotides align to TRBD1. The CDR3 length is 17 residues. CDR1 and CDR2 (germline): MDHEN, SYDVKM. The V gene end was trimmed by 10 bases and the J gene end by 0 bases; junction bases not matched to a gene: 14. CDR3 sequence: CATSPGGSLSTNEKLFF. CDR3 nucleotides: TGTGCCACTTCTCCAGGGGGGTCCCTGTCAACTAATGAAAAACTGTTTTTT. Filled out from reference TRBV28 and TRBJ1-4, the complete variable domain reads DVKVTQSSRYLVKRTGEKVFLECVQDMDHENMFWYRQDPGLGLRLIYFSYDVKMKEKGDIPEGYSVSREKKERFSLILESASTNQTSMYLCATSPGGSLSTNEKLFFGSGTQLSVL.

The chain uses TRBV27 and TRBJ2-7, with TRBD1 as a possible D gene (6 bases). The CDR3 sequence is 16 residues long. V was clipped by 10 bases and J by 4 bases, with 26 bases between them. Germline values: CDR1 MNHEY, CDR2 SMNVEV (reference sequence). The CDR3 loop is CATSPTGNRGSYEQYF. CDR3 DNA: TGTGCCACCAGCCCCACAGGGAATAGAGGGTCATACGAGCAGTACTTC.

The J gene is TRBJ2-4, the V gene TRBV5-4; 11 nucleotides align to TRBD2. This CDR3 region has 18 residues. Germline V gene data show CDR1 as SGHNT and CDR2 as YYREEE (reference sequence). Germline trimming cut 4 bases from V and 0 bases from J; bases unmatched to any gene: 9. CDR3 region: CASSGGLAGTVAKNIQYF. DNA for the CDR3: TGTGCCAGCAGCGGAGGACTAGCGGGTACTGTAGCCAAAAACATTCAGTACTTC.

V and J are TRBV6-4 and TRBJ1-2; no reliable D call. V was shortened by 6 bases and J by 4 bases, with 18 bases between the two germline ends. Germline values: CDR1 MRHNA, CDR2 SNTAGT. The CDR3 has 15 residues. CDR3 loop: CASRETGSRGYGYTF. The DNA for the CDR3 is TGTGCCAGCAGAGAGACCGGCAGCCGTGGCTATGGCTACACCTTC.

CDR3 sequence (DNA): TGCGCCAGCAGCTTGGCCTCTAGCGGGAGTTACGGGGAGCTGTTTTTT. Amino acid sequence: CASSLASSGSYGELFF. The chain has TRBV5-1 and TRBJ2-2, with 10 bases matching TRBD2. Germline lookup yields CDR1 SGHRS and CDR2 YFSETQ. This CDR3 spans 16 amino acids. With 0 bases clipped from V and 7 bases from J, the junction kept 6 bases outside the gene matches.